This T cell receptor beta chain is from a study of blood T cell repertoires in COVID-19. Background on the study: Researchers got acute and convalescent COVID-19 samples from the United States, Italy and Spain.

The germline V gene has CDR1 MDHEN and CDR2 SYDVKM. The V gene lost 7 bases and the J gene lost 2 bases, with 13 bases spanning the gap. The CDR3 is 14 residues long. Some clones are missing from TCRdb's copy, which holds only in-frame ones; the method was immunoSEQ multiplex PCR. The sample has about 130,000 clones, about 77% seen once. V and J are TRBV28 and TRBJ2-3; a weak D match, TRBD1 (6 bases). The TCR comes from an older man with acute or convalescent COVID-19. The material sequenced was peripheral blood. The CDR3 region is CASKGQGFTDTQYF. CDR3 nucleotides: TGTGCCAGCAAGGGACAAGGTTTCACAGATACGCAGTATTTT.